Listed below are T cell receptor beta chains from one sample, sequenced in a study of identical twins. In TCRdb, the 5' RACE reads were re-called with MiXCR into one record per CDR3 protein. The sample holds some 500,000 distinct CDR3 sequences, less than 25% seen once. In addition, the sample was reused for a study of T cells expressing NK-cell markers.

The sample consisted of CD4+ T cells sorted from blood. These receptors were taken from a woman younger than 35 in good health. Each CDR3 is given with its conserved first and last residue. A D gene is named only where the DNA matches it firmly. The size field is filled for only some rows; it gives once, few, many or a size class.

clone size | J gene | V gene | D gene | CDR3 DNA | CDR3 protein
few | TRBJ1-5 | TRBV29-1 | - | TGCAGCGTTGAAGTGCCCCTAAAGGGTCAGCCCCAGCATTTT | CSVEVPLKGQPQHF
- | TRBJ2-1 | TRBV12-3/TRBV12-4 | - | TGTGCCAGCAGACCCCAACAGAGAGTGGGCACCTACAATGAGCAGTTCTTC | CASRPQQRVGTYNEQFF
- | TRBJ2-5 | TRBV29-1 | TRBD1 | TGCAGCGTTGCGACAGGGAGTGGACAGACCCAGTACTTC | CSVATGSGQTQYF
- | TRBJ2-5 | TRBV6-1 | TRBD1 | TGTGCCAGCAGTACGGGACAGGGGGTAGGGGAGACCCAGTACTTC | CASSTGQGVGETQYF
many | TRBJ1-1 | TRBV10-3 | - | TGTGCCATCAGTGAGGCCGGGGCCAGCACTGAAGCTTTCTTT | CAISEAGASTEAFF
- | TRBJ1-2 | TRBV20-1 | - | TGCAGTACGAAAGTTGGGGGGGCGGCAGGCTACACCTTC | CSTKVGGAAGYTF
- | TRBJ1-3 | TRBV12-3/TRBV12-4 | - | TGTGCCAGCGACCGGAGGGGAAACACCATATATTTT | CASDRRGNTIYF
few | TRBJ1-3 | TRBV6-1 | TRBD1 | TGTGCCAGCGCGGTGACAGGGACTGGAAACACCATATATTTT | CASAVTGTGNTIYF
few | TRBJ1-6 | TRBV7-9 | - | TGTGCCAGCAGCTTAGGGGGCGCGTCACCCCTCCACTTT | CASSLGGASPLHF
- | TRBJ2-1 | TRBV29-1 | TRBD2 | TGCAGCGTTGGACTAGCGGGACACAATGAGCAGTTCTTC | CSVGLAGHNEQFF
few | TRBJ2-7 | TRBV5-1 | - | TGCGCCAGCAGCTTGAACCCCGTGGCAGTAGGTTCCGAGCAGTACTTC | CASSLNPVAVGSEQYF
few | TRBJ2-7 | TRBV18 | TRBD2 | TGTGCCAGCTCCCAGGGACTAGCGGGAATCGGCGAGCAGTACTTC | CASSQGLAGIGEQYF
- | TRBJ2-7 | TRBV6-5 | - | TGTGCCAGCAGTTACTCCCTGGACAGTTTAACCTACGAGCAGTACTTC | CASSYSLDSLTYEQYF
- | TRBJ2-1 | TRBV4-3 | - | TGCGCCAGCAGCCAAGAAGGGTACTCCTACAATGAGCAGTTCTTC | CASSQEGYSYNEQFF
- | TRBJ2-7 | TRBV10-3 | - | TGTGCCATCTCGGGAGCAGGAATTGGAGGGCACGAGCAGTACTTC | CAISGAGIGGHEQYF
few | TRBJ2-7 | TRBV10-3 | TRBD1 | TGTGCCATCAGACCGGGACAGGGATTTTACGAGCAGTACTTC | CAIRPGQGFYEQYF
few | TRBJ1-3 | TRBV15 | - | TGTGCCACCAGCAGAGATAGGGGGACTGGAAACACCATATATTTT | CATSRDRGTGNTIYF
few | TRBJ2-1 | TRBV20-1 | - | TGCAGTGCTAGAAAAGACAGTGGGGGCGAGCAGTTCTTC | CSARKDSGGEQFF
few | TRBJ2-4 | TRBV20-1 | - | TGCAGTGCTAGAGAATCCCCGGCGGCCAAAAACATTCAGTACTTC | CSARESPAAKNIQYF